Below are 25 T cell receptor beta chains sequenced from a single sample in a study of OX40 agonist ivuxolimab in advanced cancers. Profiled with immunoSEQ multiplex PCR; TCRdb holds only in-frame clones, not every one. Here the sample spans approximately 50,000 clones, more than 75% being singletons. The source material was CD4+ or CD8+ T cells sorted from blood, sampled in a trial of the OX40 agonist ivuxolimab. Every receptor here comes from an adult with an advanced solid tumor such as melanoma, head and neck, liver or kidney cancer.

The CDR3 is CASSPQGSLAYEQYF. In DNA form, the CDR3 reads TGTGCCAGCAGCCCCCAGGGTAGCTTAGCCTACGAGCAGTACTTC. V is TRBV9 and J is TRBJ2-7; tentative D call: TRBD1 (5 bases). Germline CDR1 is SGDLS and CDR2 is YYNGEE. Trimming took off 4 bases at V and 2 bases at J, with 16 bases between the two ends. The CDR3 consists of 15 residues.

The V call is TRBV10-2, the J call TRBJ1-1; a weak D match, TRBD1 (5 bases). CDR1 and CDR2 from the germline V gene are WSHSY and SAAADI. The CDR3 length is 13 residues. The V and J ends lost 7 bases and 3 bases respectively, with 12 bases between them. In DNA form, the CDR3 reads TGCGCCAGCAAAAATAGGGACTACACTGAAGCTTTCTTT. Protein product: CASKNRDYTEAFF.

V is TRBV14 and J is TRBJ1-1; the D gene is possibly TRBD1 (6 bases). V was clipped by 3 bases and J by 3 bases, with 17 bases between them. Germline V CDR1 and CDR2: SGHDN, FVKESK. CDR3 length: 16 amino acids. In nucleotides, the CDR3 is TGTGCCAGCAGCCATAGGGGACAACCTTGGGACACTGAAGCTTTCTTT. Encoded protein: CASSHRGQPWDTEAFF.

The chain joins TRBV14 to TRBJ2-5; D not resolved. V lost 1 base, J lost 7 bases, and 7 bases lay in between. The CDR3 consists of 12 residues. The germline gives CDR1 SGHDN, CDR2 FVKESK. CDR3 residues: CASSQGKWTQYF. CDR3 coding DNA: TGTGCCAGCAGCCAAGGGAAGTGGACCCAGTACTTC.

This clone was counted between two and nine times. The chain is built from TRBV7-9 and TRBJ2-3; the D is unclear. V was cut by 3 bases and J by 6 bases, with 10 bases left in between. This CDR3 is 13 amino acids long. Per germline, CDR1 SEHNR and CDR2 FQNEAQ (reference sequence). DNA of the CDR3: TGTGCCAGCAGCTTTACAACCAGGGATACGCAGTATTTT. Amino acids: CASSFTTRDTQYF.

The chain has TRBV4-1 and TRBJ1-4; 8 positions match TRBD1. The CDR3 runs 18 residues. Germline V lookup: CDR1 MGHRA, CDR2 YSYEKL. J lost 0 bases, V lost 1 base, and 7 bases had no gene match. The CDR3, as DNA: TGCGCCAGCAGCCAAGCAACCGGGACAGGTGCAACTAATGAAAAACTGTTTTTT. Its translation is CASSQATGTGATNEKLFF.

V and J are TRBV7-3 and TRBJ1-3; 8 nucleotides agree with TRBD1. Germline V gene sequence: CDR1 SGHTA, CDR2 FQGTGA. CDR3 length equals 15 residues. With V trimmed by 5 bases and J by 2 bases, 5 bases remained unmatched. The CDR3 region has the DNA TGTGCCAGCAGCACATCGACAGGGGCTGGAAACACCATATATTTT. Residues: CASSTSTGAGNTIYF.

The rearrangement joins TRBV5-4 to TRBJ2-3, with D unresolved. CDR1 is SGHNT, CDR2 YYREEE, per germline (reference sequence). The CDR3 extends over 14 amino acids. Trimming removed 0 bases from V and 0 bases from J, with 5 bases in between. In DNA form, the CDR3 reads TGTGCCAGCAGCTTGGAGTTGAGCACAGATACGCAGTATTTT. This gives the protein CASSLELSTDTQYF.

This chain links TRBV5-1 with TRBJ2-3; TRBD2 agrees at 10 bases. CDR1 is SGHRS and CDR2 is YFSETQ in the germline V gene. The CDR3 loop spans 17 amino acids. V lost 2 bases to trimming and J lost 6 bases; unmatched junction nucleotides: 12. CDR3 residues: CASSFFLASGSSDTQYF. The CDR3 nucleotides read TGCGCCAGCAGCTTTTTTCTGGCTAGCGGGAGTTCGGATACGCAGTATTTT.

The rearrangement uses TRBV5-6 and TRBJ1-2; D remains ambiguous. The CDR3 contains 12 residues. From germline, CDR1 is SGHDT and CDR2 YYEEEE. Trimming stripped 0 bases from V and 7 bases from J, with 7 bases between. CDR3 sequence (DNA): TGTGCCAGCAGCTTGGGGACTCTTGGCTACACCTTC. Protein sequence: CASSLGTLGYTF.

This chain joins TRBV5-5 and TRBJ2-1, with TRBD2 as a possible D gene (6 bases). This CDR3 has 13 amino acids. V lost 4 bases, J lost 10 bases, and 15 bases lay in between. Germline V gives CDR1 SGHKS, CDR2 YYEKEE (reference sequence). The CDR3 region is CASSQTVAGEQFF. The CDR3 DNA sequence: TGTGCCAGCAGCCAGACAGTGGCGGGGGAGCAGTTCTTC.

This sequence joins TRBV30 and TRBJ2-1; a weak D match, TRBD2 (6 bases). Per the germline V gene, CDR1 is GTSNPN and CDR2 is SVGIG (reference sequence). This CDR3 is built from 13 residues. The ends were cut back, 4 bases at V and 10 bases at J, with 17 bases in the middle. CDR3 in amino acids: CAWMPLGTPEQFF. As DNA, the CDR3 is TGTGCCTGGATGCCCCTCGGGACTCCAGAGCAGTTCTTC.

The chain recombines TRBV7-8 with TRBJ2-3, with 8 nucleotides matching TRBD2. Germline trimming cut 5 bases from V and 3 bases from J; bases unmatched to any gene: 13. The CDR3 is 17 amino acids. The V gene's germline CDR1 is SGHVS and CDR2 FQNEAQ. The CDR3 DNA reads as TGTGCCAGCAGCCTCCTCGGACTAGCTACCGCTACAGATACGCAGTATTTT. Amino acid sequence: CASSLLGLATATDTQYF.

This clone was counted a few times. This sequence joins TRBV19 and TRBJ1-5; perhaps TRBD1 as D (5 bases). The V end was cut by 5 bases, the J end by 0 bases, with 14 bases between. Per the germline V gene, CDR1 is LNHDA and CDR2 is SQIVND (reference sequence). CDR3 length: 16 amino acids. CDR3 coding DNA: TGTGCCAGTAGTGGGAAACAGGCGTTTAGCAATCAGCCCCAGCATTTT. It translates to CASSGKQAFSNQPQHF.

The J gene is TRBJ1-4, the V gene TRBV18; no clear D gene. Trimming cost V 5 bases and J 5 bases, with 9 bases left between them. The germline V gene has CDR1 KGHSH and CDR2 LQKENI. The CDR3 consists of 13 residues. This chain's CDR3 is CASSRDTNEKLFF. CDR3 coding DNA: TGTGCCAGCTCAAGAGACACAAATGAAAAACTGTTTTTT.

Relative to its sample, this clone is medium-sized. The identical CDR3 is also encoded by other nucleotide sequences in the sample. The chain uses TRBV5-1 and TRBJ2-7; 9 positions agree with TRBD1. The germline gives CDR1 SGHRS, CDR2 YFSETQ. The V and J ends lost 5 bases and 3 bases, in that order; junction bases with no gene match: 3. The CDR3 is made up of 13 amino acids. The chain's CDR3 is CASSTGQGYEQYF. In DNA form, the CDR3 reads TGCGCCAGCAGTACGGGACAGGGCTACGAGCAGTACTTC.

V gene TRBV11-3 combines with J gene TRBJ2-1, with 9 bases fitting TRBD1. CDR1 and CDR2 from the germline V gene are SGHNT and YENEEA. V lost 5 bases, J lost 2 bases, and 4 bases stayed unmatched. CDR3 length: 15 residues. The CDR3 is CASSHGQGTYNEQFF. CDR3 bases: TGTGCCAGCAGCCATGGACAGGGGACCTACAATGAGCAGTTCTTC.

CDR3 DNA sequence: TGTGCCAGCAGCTTACGACAGGGCCCCTCCTACGAGCAGTACTTC. This encodes CASSLRQGPSYEQYF. J is TRBJ2-5 and V is TRBV13, with 7 bases aligning to TRBD1. The assigned J gene may be wrong: the sequence end matches TRBJ2-7 better. Germline CDR1 is PRHDT and CDR2 is FYEKMQ (reference sequence). CDR3 length: 15 residues.

V gene TRBV6-5 combines with J gene TRBJ2-1, with D possibly being TRBD2 (6 bases). Trimming shortened V by 6 bases and J by 9 bases, and 18 bases separated the two germline ends. The length of the CDR3 is 14 residues. CDR1 MNHEY and CDR2 SVGAGI come from the germline V gene. CDR3 in DNA: TGTGCCAGCAGCCTCGTTGAGGGGCGGGGTGAGCAGTTCTTC. Translated, it gives CASSLVEGRGEQFF.

The chain combines TRBV7-6 with TRBJ1-3; the D gene is possibly TRBD1 (6 bases). Germline lookup yields CDR1 SGHVS and CDR2 FNYEAQ. CDR3 length: 16 amino acids. V lost 4 bases to trimming and J lost 0 bases, with 13 bases between them. CDR3 sequence: CASSSETGGSGNTIYF. The DNA for the CDR3 is TGTGCCAGCAGCTCAGAGACAGGAGGCTCTGGAAACACCATATATTTT.

The sample holds one count of this clone. The chain has TRBV2 and TRBJ1-5; D might be TRBD1 (6 bases). There are 15 residues in the CDR3. Trimming pared 4 bases from V and 6 bases from J, leaving 16 bases between. Looked up from germline, CDR1 is SNHLY and CDR2 is FYNNEI. The CDR3 loop is CASSGYQGNTQPQHF. Here the CDR3 DNA reads TGTGCCAGCAGTGGATACCAGGGGAACACTCAGCCCCAGCATTTT.

The chain is built from TRBV29-1 and TRBJ1-5, with 7 bases matching TRBD1. The germline CDR1 and CDR2 sequences are SQVTM and ANQGSEA. V lost 7 bases to trimming and J lost 1 base; unmatched junction nucleotides: 1. The CDR3 loop spans 12 amino acids. The CDR3 protein is CSAGGSNQPQHF. CDR3 DNA: TGCAGCGCAGGGGGGAGCAATCAGCCCCAGCATTTT.

The genes are TRBV11-1 and TRBJ1-2, with a possible D match to TRBD1 (5 bases). The CDR3 totals 14 residues. The V gene lost 3 bases and the J gene lost 1 base, with 9 bases spanning the gap. The germline V gene encodes CDR1 SGHAT and CDR2 FQDESV (reference sequence). In DNA form, the CDR3 reads TGTGCCAGCAGCTTTCGACAGTATAACTATGGCTACACCTTC. It codes for CASSFRQYNYGYTF.

The chain uses TRBV7-2 and TRBJ1-1, with a possible D match to TRBD1 (5 bases). The germline V gene encodes CDR1 SGHTA and CDR2 FQGNSA. The ends were cut back, 5 bases at V and 1 base at J, with 8 bases in the middle. CDR3 length: 13 residues. CDR3 sequence reads: CASSPQGNTEAFF. Written as DNA, the CDR3 is TGTGCCAGCAGCCCGCAGGGGAACACTGAAGCTTTCTTT.

This clone was found once. J is TRBJ1-2 and V is TRBV5-6, with D uncertain. This CDR3 comprises 15 residues. Germline CDR1 is SGHDT and CDR2 is YYEEEE. With 5 bases removed from V and 2 bases from J, the gap between germline ends came to 16 bases. Here the CDR3 DNA reads TGTGCCAGCAGAGGGCGGTTCGGTTTGAACTATGGCTACACCTTC. Residues: CASRGRFGLNYGYTF.